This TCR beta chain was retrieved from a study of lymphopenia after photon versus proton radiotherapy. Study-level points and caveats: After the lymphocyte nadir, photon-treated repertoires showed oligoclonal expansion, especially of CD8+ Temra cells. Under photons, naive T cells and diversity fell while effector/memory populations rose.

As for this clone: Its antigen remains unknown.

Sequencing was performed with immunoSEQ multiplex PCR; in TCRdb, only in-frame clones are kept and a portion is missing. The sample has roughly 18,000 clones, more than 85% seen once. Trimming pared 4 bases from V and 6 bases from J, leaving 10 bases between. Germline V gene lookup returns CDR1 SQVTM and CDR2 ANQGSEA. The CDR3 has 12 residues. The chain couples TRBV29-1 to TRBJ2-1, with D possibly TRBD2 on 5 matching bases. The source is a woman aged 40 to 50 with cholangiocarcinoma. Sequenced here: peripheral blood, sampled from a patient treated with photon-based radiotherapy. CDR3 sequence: CSVVGDFNEQFF. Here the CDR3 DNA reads TGCAGCGTTGTGGGAGACTTCAATGAGCAGTTCTTC.